The clone carrying this TCR beta chain was seen a few times. Its specificity is unknown. V trimming: 6 bases; J trimming: 0 bases; junction bases outside the gene matches: 6. Germline V CDR1 and CDR2: SGHTA, FQGNSA. The CDR3 loop spans 17 amino acids. The sample belongs to a study of T cell clonotyping in hematopoietic cell transplantation. Study-wide results and caveats: Graft donor and pretransplant recipient Inverse Simpson Index values predicted broader posttransplant TCR diversity.

Measured with immunoSEQ multiplex PCR; TCRdb has only the in-frame clones, and not every one. The profile shows 5,900 or so clones, around 80% of them singletons. Time point reported: recipient sample about 28 days before transplant, after cytoreduction. Sample: peripheral blood mononuclear cells, taken before stem cell transplant. This rearrangement joins TRBV7-2 to TRBJ2-1, with 12 bases identical to TRBD1. The TCR sequence derives from a woman between 45 and 60 years old with acute myeloid leukemia. Some clones in this sample may be carry-over from other donors' samples. The DNA of the CDR3 is TGTGCCAGCAGACCCGGGACAGGGGGCAGCTCCTACAATGAGCAGTTCTTC. It is translated as CASRPGTGGSSYNEQFF.